One and the same sample provided the 21 T cell receptor beta chains below, sequenced in a study of glioma-infiltrating T cells. The iRepertoire nested amplicon-rescue multiplex PCR amplified TCR alpha and beta CDR3s from RNA. TCRdb redid the calling of the multiplex PCR reads with MiXCR, one entry per CDR3 protein. The sample contains around 350,000 distinct CDR3 sequences, 41% of which appear only once. The specimen was glioma tissue, nonneoplastic brain tissue, or PBMCs (not recorded which). Receptors originate from a human donor with low-grade glioma or glioblastoma, undergoing nonglioma brain surgery, or in good health (not recorded which).

Comment on this clonotype: Since a much larger clone is just one base distant, this may be a read error. This CDR3 is missing its conserved last phenylalanine or tryptophan, likely due to a read error. The V call is TRBV28, the J call TRBJ1-1; D is uncertain. Trimming left V 0 bases short and J 6 bases short, with 8 bases between. CDR3 length: 13 residues. The V gene's germline CDR1 is MDHEN and CDR2 SYDVKM. CDR3 residues: CASSLWSLSEAFL. Here the CDR3 DNA reads TGTGCCAGCAGTTTATGGTCATTGTCTGAAGCTTTCTTA.

On this clonotype itself: A much larger clone lies one base from this, so it may be a read error. The rearrangement joins TRBV6-2 or TRBV6-3 to TRBJ2-1; 7 nucleotides match TRBD1. Looked up from germline, CDR1 is MNHEY and CDR2 is SVGEGT. The CDR3 sequence is 15 residues long. The CDR3 coding sequence is TGTGCCAGCAGTTACTACGGGACAGATTACAATGAGCAGCTCTTC. Its protein is CASSYYGTDYNEQLF.

The V and J genes are TRBV29-1 and TRBJ2-5; TRBD1 matches at 10 bases. Germline V lookup: CDR1 SQVTM, CDR2 ANQGSEA. V dropped 6 bases and J dropped 4; count of bases not matched to a gene: 5. This CDR3 has 13 residues. Written as DNA, the CDR3 is TGCAGCGTCGGGACAGGGGAGGGAGAGACCCAGTACTTC. This translates into CSVGTGEGETQYF.

V gene TRBV18 combines with J gene TRBJ2-2; no firm D call. The CDR3 sequence is 15 residues long. The germline V and J ends were trimmed by 4 bases and 0 bases, with 9 bases remaining between them. Germline CDR1 reads KGHSH; CDR2 reads LQKENI. The CDR3 reads CASSLWLSNTGELFF. The CDR3 DNA sequence: TGTGCCAGCTCACTTTGGCTTTCGAACACCGGGGAGCTGTTTTTT.

This clonotype was picked up a small number of times. This sequence joins TRBV6-2 or TRBV6-3 and TRBJ2-7; 12 nucleotides match TRBD2. The CDR3 contains 18 residues. V trimming: 2 bases; J trimming: 3 bases; junction bases outside the gene matches: 11. CDR1 and CDR2 from the germline V gene are MNHEY and SVGEGT. The chain's CDR3 is CASSYPTSGSFSSYEQYF. CDR3 nucleotides: TGTGCCAGCAGTTACCCGACTAGCGGGAGCTTTTCAAGCTACGAGCAGTACTTC.

V and J are TRBV24-1 and TRBJ2-1, with TRBD2 matching 7 bases. CDR1 and CDR2 from the germline V gene are KGHDR and SFDVKD. V was clipped by 3 bases and J by 0 bases; unmatched bases: 4. This CDR3 region has 16 residues. This CDR3 is CATSDHLADSYNEQFF. CDR3 nucleotide sequence: TGTGCCACCAGTGATCATCTAGCGGACTCCTACAATGAGCAGTTCTTC.

The rearrangement links TRBV28 to TRBJ2-7, with 11 positions matching TRBD2. CDR3 length: 17 amino acids. After removal of 6 bases from V and 0 bases from J, the junction contained 10 bases not matched to a gene. Germline V gives CDR1 MDHEN, CDR2 SYDVKM. This CDR3 reads CASSAGLAGWGSYEQYF. The CDR3 DNA is TGTGCCAGCAGCGCCGGACTAGCGGGCTGGGGCTCCTACGAGCAGTACTTC.

This clonotype was counted many times. The V and J genes are TRBV20-1 and TRBJ1-5; no definite D call. Germline V gene data show CDR1 as DFQATT and CDR2 as SNEGSKA (reference sequence). CDR3 size: 12 residues. The germline V and J ends were trimmed by 3 bases and 5 bases, with 8 bases remaining between them. In DNA, the CDR3 is TGCAGTGCTAGGGCCGGCGATCAGCCCCAGCATTTT. This encodes CSARAGDQPQHF.

A note on this clonotype: Possible read error: a much larger clone is one base away. V gene TRBV15 combines with J gene TRBJ1-5; TRBD1 matches at 7 bases. Trimming at V came to 2 bases and at J to 2 bases, leaving 3 bases not matched to a gene. CDR3 length equals 15 residues. From germline, CDR1 is LNHNV and CDR2 YYDKDF (reference sequence). This CDR3 is CATSRLGQGNQPQHF. DNA of the CDR3: TGTGCCACCAGCAGACTCGGACAGGGCAATCAGCCCCAGCATTTT. Combining the CDR3 with reference TRBV15 and TRBJ1-5 gives the whole variable domain DAMVIQNPRYQVTQFGKPVTLSCSQTLNHNVMYWYQQKSSQAPKLLFHYYDKDFNNEADTPDNFQSRRPNTSFCFLDIRSPGLGDTAMYLCATSRLGQGNQPQHFGDGTRLSIL.

This clonotype occurred a few times. Germline and junction disagree at one end, which may indicate a read error. The genes are TRBV7-7 and TRBJ2-1, with 8 bases fitting TRBD2. Per germline, CDR1 SSHAT and CDR2 FNYEAQ (reference sequence). CDR3 size: 15 residues. CDR3 sequence (DNA): TGTGCTAGCAGCCAAACGGGTCACGGGGGGGATGAGCAGTTCTTC. Encoded protein: CASSQTGHGGDEQFF.

The V gene is TRBV7-8, the J gene TRBJ1-2; D unresolved. V lost 0 bases to trimming and J lost 8 bases, with 10 bases between them. Germline values: CDR1 SGHVS, CDR2 FQNEAQ. The CDR3 sequence is 13 residues long. The CDR3 DNA sequence: TGTGCCAGCAGCTTAGCTCGGGCCGAGGGCTACACCTTC. It translates to CASSLARAEGYTF.

The chain carries TRBV29-1 and TRBJ2-3; 11 bases fit TRBD2. Germline-derived CDR1 and CDR2 are SQVTM and ANQGSEA. The J segment lost 2 bases and the V segment lost 6 bases, leaving 4 bases of the junction unmatched. The CDR3 spans 14 residues. The CDR3 DNA reads TGCAGCGTCGGGACTAGCGGAACCACAGATACGCAGTATTTT. Amino acids: CSVGTSGTTDTQYF.

This chain joins TRBV19 and TRBJ1-5, with 9 positions matching TRBD1. The J segment lost 8 bases and the V segment lost 7 bases, leaving 15 bases of the junction unmatched. Per the germline V gene, CDR1 is LNHDA and CDR2 is SQIVND (reference sequence). The CDR3 covers 16 residues. The CDR3 is CASTGRTGAIEEPQHF. CDR3 bases: TGTGCCAGTACCGGACGGACAGGGGCGATAGAAGAGCCCCAGCATTTT.

V gene TRBV18 combines with J gene TRBJ1-2; TRBD1 matches 7 bases. The CDR3 runs to 13 residues. The V and J ends lost 3 bases and 8 bases, in that order; junction bases with no gene match: 6. Looked up from germline, CDR1 is KGHSH and CDR2 is LQKENI. The CDR3 coding sequence is TGTGCCAGCTCACCGGAGGGGGCTGGCGGCTACACCTTC. It encodes CASSPEGAGGYTF.

This clonotype was counted a few times. The chain uses TRBV20-1 and TRBJ2-1; D is uncertain. V was pared by 5 bases and J by 2 bases, with 13 bases between. This CDR3 region has 14 residues. Per the germline V gene, CDR1 is DFQATT and CDR2 is SNEGSKA (reference sequence). CDR3: CSAAVGAPYNEQFF. The CDR3 nucleotides read TGCAGTGCTGCGGTGGGCGCCCCCTACAATGAGCAGTTCTTC.

The chain has TRBV3-1 and TRBJ2-2; TRBD2 is a possible D gene (6 bases). The CDR3 runs 17 residues. V dropped 5 bases and J dropped 3 bases, with 19 bases sitting between them. Per the germline V gene, CDR1 is LGHDT and CDR2 is YNNKEL (reference sequence). Here the CDR3 DNA reads TGTGCCAGCAGCTACCTTTCGCCTGGGACTGACACCGGGGAGCTGTTTTTT. Translating it yields CASSYLSPGTDTGELFF.

The table lists this clonotype with many counts. The V and J genes are TRBV28 and TRBJ1-1, with D uncertain. Trimming removed 3 bases at V and 2 bases at J, with 13 bases between. The CDR3 sequence is 15 residues long. Germline loops: CDR1 MDHEN, CDR2 SYDVKM. The CDR3 coding sequence is TGTGCCAGCAGTTTGAGGCCTCAGATCAACACTGAAGCTTTCTTT. It codes for CASSLRPQINTEAFF. The full variable domain, rest sourced from reference TRBV28 and TRBJ1-1, is DVKVTQSSRYLVKRTGEKVFLECVQDMDHENMFWYRQDPGLGLRLIYFSYDVKMKEKGDIPEGYSVSREKKERFSLILESASTNQTSMYLCASSLRPQINTEAFFGQGTRLTVV.

This clonotype has just a few counts. The genes are TRBV28 and TRBJ2-7; D gene unclear. Germline CDR1 and CDR2: MDHEN and SYDVKM. V was pared by 1 base and J by 3 bases, with 7 bases between. The CDR3 is 13 amino acids. CDR3 sequence (DNA): TGTGCCAGCAGTTTATACAGAAGCTACGAGCAGTACTTC. Protein product: CASSLYRSYEQYF.

This clonotype was found a few times. The chain has TRBV20-1 and TRBJ2-7; 8 positions match TRBD2. V dropped 2 bases and J dropped 3; count of bases not matched to a gene: 12. CDR1 and CDR2 (germline): DFQATT, SNEGSKA (reference sequence). The CDR3 runs 16 residues. CDR3 nucleotide sequence: TGCAGTGCTAGAAGTCCAGCGGGAGCTGTGGGCTACGAGCAGTACTTC. It codes for CSARSPAGAVGYEQYF.

Turning to this clonotype: As the CDR3 is not closed by the conserved phenylalanine or tryptophan, this likely results from a read error. The chain recombines TRBV6-2 or TRBV6-3 with TRBJ2-1; tentatively, D is TRBD1 (5 bases). Deletions cut 4 bases from V and 8 bases from J, with 12 bases between. Germline CDR1 MNHEY, CDR2 SVGEGT. CDR3 length equals 13 residues. CDR3 sequence (DNA): TGTGCCAGCAGTTCCAGGGCCCGGGATGAGCAGTTCTCC. Encoded protein: CASSSRARDEQFS.

With regard to this clonotype: A much larger clone sits a single nucleotide away, making a read error possible. This rearrangement joins TRBV6-6 to TRBJ2-7; weak D call: TRBD1 (6 bases). Germline-derived CDR1 and CDR2 are MNHNY and SVGAGI (reference sequence). The CDR3 runs 13 residues. CDR3 bases: TGTGCCAACAGTTCCCCAACGGACAGCGAGCAGTACTTC. Protein product: CANSSPTDSEQYF.